The text below deals with one T cell receptor (beta chain). The antigen is not known. The sample belongs to a study of T cell responses to AZD1222 COVID-19 vaccine. Study-wide results and caveats: Sampling captured repertoires only after the peak T cell response.

The assay was immunoSEQ multiplex PCR, and TCRdb's table has in-frame clones only and misses some. The sample lists about 130,000 clones, more than 80% seen once, with 4.2% in the top ten. Germline-derived CDR1 and CDR2 are GTSNPN and SVGIG (reference sequence). CDR3 length: 14 amino acids. Trimming stripped 1 base from V and 4 bases from J, with 8 bases between. The receptor's source is an adult in good health. This sequence joins TRBV30 and TRBJ1-6, with D possibly being TRBD1 (5 bases). Source: peripheral blood, taken on day 0 of AZD1222 vaccination. The CDR3 DNA sequence: TGTGCCTGGAGTGGGGGGGGTTATAATTCACCCCTCCACTTT. It translates to CAWSGGGYNSPLHF.